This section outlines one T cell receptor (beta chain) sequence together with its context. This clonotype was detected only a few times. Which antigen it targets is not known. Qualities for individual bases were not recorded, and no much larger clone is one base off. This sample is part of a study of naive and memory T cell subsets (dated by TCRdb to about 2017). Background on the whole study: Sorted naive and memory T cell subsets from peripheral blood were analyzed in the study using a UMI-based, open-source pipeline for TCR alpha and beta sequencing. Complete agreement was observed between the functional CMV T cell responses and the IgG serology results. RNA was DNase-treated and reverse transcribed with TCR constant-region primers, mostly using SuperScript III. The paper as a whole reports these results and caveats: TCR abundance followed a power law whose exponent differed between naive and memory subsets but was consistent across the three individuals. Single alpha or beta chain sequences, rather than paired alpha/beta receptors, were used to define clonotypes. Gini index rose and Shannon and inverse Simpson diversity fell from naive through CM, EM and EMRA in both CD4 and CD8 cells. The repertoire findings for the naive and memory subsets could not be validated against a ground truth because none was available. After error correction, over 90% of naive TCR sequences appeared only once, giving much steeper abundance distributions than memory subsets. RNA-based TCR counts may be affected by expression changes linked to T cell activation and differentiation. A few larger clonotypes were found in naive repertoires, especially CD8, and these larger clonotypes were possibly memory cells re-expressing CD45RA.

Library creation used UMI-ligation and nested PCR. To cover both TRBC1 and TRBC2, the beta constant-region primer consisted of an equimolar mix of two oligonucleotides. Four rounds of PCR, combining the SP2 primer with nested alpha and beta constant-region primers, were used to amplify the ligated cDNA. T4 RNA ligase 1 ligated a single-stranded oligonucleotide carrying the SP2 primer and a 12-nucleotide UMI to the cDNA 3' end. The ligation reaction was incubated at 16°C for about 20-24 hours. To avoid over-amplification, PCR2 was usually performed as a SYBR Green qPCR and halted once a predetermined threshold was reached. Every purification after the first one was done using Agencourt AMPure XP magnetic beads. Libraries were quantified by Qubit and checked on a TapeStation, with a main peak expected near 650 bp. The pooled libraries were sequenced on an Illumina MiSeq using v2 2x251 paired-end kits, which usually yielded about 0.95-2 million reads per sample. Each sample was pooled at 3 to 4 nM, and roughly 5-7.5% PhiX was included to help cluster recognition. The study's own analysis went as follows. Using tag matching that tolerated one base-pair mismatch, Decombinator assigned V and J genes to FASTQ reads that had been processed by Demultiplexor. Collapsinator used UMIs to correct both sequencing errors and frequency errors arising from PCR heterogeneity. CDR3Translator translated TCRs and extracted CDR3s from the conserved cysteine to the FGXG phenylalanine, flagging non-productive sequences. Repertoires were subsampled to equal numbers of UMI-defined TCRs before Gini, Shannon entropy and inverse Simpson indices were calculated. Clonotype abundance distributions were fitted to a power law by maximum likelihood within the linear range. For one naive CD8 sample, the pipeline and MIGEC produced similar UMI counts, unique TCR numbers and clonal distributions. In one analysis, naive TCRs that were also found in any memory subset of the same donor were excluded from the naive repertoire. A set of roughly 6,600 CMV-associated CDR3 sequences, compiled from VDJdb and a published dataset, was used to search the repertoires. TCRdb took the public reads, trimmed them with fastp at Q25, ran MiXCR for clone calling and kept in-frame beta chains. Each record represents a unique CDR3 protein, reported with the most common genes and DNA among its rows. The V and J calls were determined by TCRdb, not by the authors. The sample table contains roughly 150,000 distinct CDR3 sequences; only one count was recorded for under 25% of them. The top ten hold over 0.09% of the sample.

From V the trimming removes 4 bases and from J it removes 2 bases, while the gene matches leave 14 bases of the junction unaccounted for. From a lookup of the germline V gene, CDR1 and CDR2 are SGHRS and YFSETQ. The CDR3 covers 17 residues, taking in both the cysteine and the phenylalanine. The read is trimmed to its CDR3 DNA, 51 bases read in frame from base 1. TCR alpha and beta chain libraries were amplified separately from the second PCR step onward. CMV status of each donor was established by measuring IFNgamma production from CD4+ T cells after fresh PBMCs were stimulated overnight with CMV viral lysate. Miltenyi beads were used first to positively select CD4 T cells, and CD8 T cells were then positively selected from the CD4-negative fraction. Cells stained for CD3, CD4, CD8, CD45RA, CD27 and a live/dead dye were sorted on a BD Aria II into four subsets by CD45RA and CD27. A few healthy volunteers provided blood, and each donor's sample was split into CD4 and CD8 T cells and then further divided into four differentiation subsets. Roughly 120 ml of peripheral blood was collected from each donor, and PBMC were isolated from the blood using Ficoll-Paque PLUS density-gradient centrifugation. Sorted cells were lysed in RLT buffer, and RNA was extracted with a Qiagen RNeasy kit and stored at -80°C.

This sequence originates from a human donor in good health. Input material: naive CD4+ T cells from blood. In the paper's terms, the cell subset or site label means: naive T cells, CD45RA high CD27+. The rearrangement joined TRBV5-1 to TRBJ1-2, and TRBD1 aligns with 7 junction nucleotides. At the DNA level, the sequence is TGCGCCAGCAGCAACGACAGGGCCCTTTCTGACAACTATGGCTACACCTTC. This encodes CASSNDRALSDNYGYTF. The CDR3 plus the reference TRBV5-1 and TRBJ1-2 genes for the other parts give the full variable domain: KAGVTQTPRYLIKTRGQQVTLSCSPISGHRSVSWYQQTPGQGLQFLFEYFSETQRNKGNFPGRFSGRQFSNSRSEMNVSTLELGDSALYLCASSNDRALSDNYGYTFGSGTRLTVV.